This is a list of T cell receptor beta chains from one sample in a study of molecular identifiers for immune sequencing clone quantification. TCRdb re-called the PCR reads through MiXCR, storing one row per CDR3 protein. The table lists approximately 97,000 distinct CDR3 sequences, about 35% of them singletons. Material for sequencing was naive CD8+ T cells from blood, with Jurkat cell RNA spiked in. Receptor source: a human donor in good health. Some libraries in this study had Jurkat cell RNA spiked in. Each CDR3 is given with its conserved first and last residue. The D gene is left open where the match is weak. Size is stated for part of the rows, as once, few or many counts, or as a class when the clone is expanded.

>.|TRBJ2-7|.|TRBV6-5
CASGYSATYEQYF
TGTGCCAGCGGTTACTCGGCTACCTACGAGCAGTACTTC
>.|TRBJ2-1|.|TRBV5-1
CASSVNGGYEQFF
TGCGCCAGCAGCGTGAACGGGGGCTATGAGCAGTTCTTC
>.|TRBJ2-7|.|TRBV28
CASSFSLVGEQYF
TGTGCCAGCAGTTTTAGTCTGGTGGGCGAGCAGTACTTC
>TRBD1|TRBJ1-1|.|TRBV4-2
CASSTRQGLHTEAFF
TGTGCCAGCAGCACCCGACAGGGGCTACACACTGAAGCTTTCTTT
>.|TRBJ2-7|.|TRBV28
CASSALWEFSSYEQYF
TGTGCCAGCTCCGCCCTTTGGGAGTTTTCCTCCTACGAGCAGTACTTC
>.|TRBJ1-2|.|TRBV29-1
CSVEYQGLYGYTF
TGCAGCGTTGAGTACCAGGGCCTCTATGGCTACACCTTC
>.|TRBJ2-2|.|TRBV6-2/TRBV6-3
CASSYPSTSGDTGELIF
TGTGCCAGCAGTTACCCATCAACCAGCGGGGACACCGGGGAGCTGATTTTT
>.|TRBJ2-2|.|TRBV13
CASSLYRGGTGELFF
TGTGCCAGCAGCTTGTACAGGGGAGGCACCGGGGAGCTGTTTTTT
>.|TRBJ2-7|few|TRBV6-5
CASSLQGPGPYEQYF
TGTGCCAGCAGCCTACAGGGTCCCGGTCCCTACGAGCAGTACTTC
>TRBD1|TRBJ2-1|few|TRBV11-3
CASSLARTGDVNEQFF
TGTGCCAGCAGCTTAGCCCGGACAGGGGATGTAAATGAGCAGTTCTTC
>.|TRBJ1-5|.|TRBV12-3/TRBV12-4
CASRNRGKNQPQHF
TGTGCCAGCAGAAACCGCGGGAAAAATCAGCCCCAGCATTTT
>.|TRBJ2-3|few|TRBV5-4
CASNGKSDTQYF
TGTGCCAGCAACGGCAAAAGTGATACGCAGTATTTT
>.|TRBJ2-3|.|TRBV23-1
CASSQSGQLTATQYF
TGCGCCAGCAGTCAATCGGGTCAGCTCACAGCTACGCAGTATTTT
>.|TRBJ2-7|few|TRBV7-9
CASSDGTRAYEQYF
TGTGCCAGCAGCGATGGGACACGCGCCTACGAGCAGTACTTC
>.|TRBJ2-2|.|TRBV28
CASSLSPNNPDSGELFF
TGTGCCAGCAGTTTAAGCCCAAACAATCCGGACTCCGGGGAGCTGTTTTTT
>TRBD2|TRBJ2-3|many|TRBV2
CASRLAGLDTQYF
TGTGCCAGCAGGCTAGCGGGATTAGATACGCAGTATTTT
>TRBD2|TRBJ2-1|.|TRBV7-3
CAGSLTGTSTNNAQFF
TGTGCCGGCAGCTTAACAGGGACTAGCACGAACAATGCGCAGTTCTTC
>.|TRBJ2-7|.|TRBV27
CASSSGQFQIPSEQYF
TGTGCCAGCAGTTCCGGACAGTTTCAGATCCCTTCCGAGCAGTACTTC
>.|TRBJ2-5|few|TRBV7-6
CASSLVVEAQETQYF
TGTGCCAGCAGCTTAGTTGTCGAAGCCCAAGAGACCCAGTACTTC
>.|TRBJ1-1|many|TRBV7-9
CASSLQGPTEAFF
TGTGCCAGCAGCTTACAGGGGCCCACTGAAGCTTTCTTT
>TRBD1|TRBJ1-1|many|TRBV20-1
CSARDLRQGATEAFF
TGCAGTGCTAGAGATTTGAGACAGGGGGCCACTGAAGCTTTCTTT